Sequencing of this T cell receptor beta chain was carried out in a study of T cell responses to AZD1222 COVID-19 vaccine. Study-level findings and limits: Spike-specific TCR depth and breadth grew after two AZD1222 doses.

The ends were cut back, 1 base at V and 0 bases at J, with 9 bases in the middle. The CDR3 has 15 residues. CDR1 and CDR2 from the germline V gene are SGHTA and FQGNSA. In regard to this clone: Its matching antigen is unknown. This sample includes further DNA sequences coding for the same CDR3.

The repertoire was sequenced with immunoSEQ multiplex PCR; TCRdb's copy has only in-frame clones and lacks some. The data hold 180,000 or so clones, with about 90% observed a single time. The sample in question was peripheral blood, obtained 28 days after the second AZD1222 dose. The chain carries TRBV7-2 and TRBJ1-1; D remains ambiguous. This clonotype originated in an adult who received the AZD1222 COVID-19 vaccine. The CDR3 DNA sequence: TGTGCCAGCAGCTTAGGCACGGGATTGAACACTGAAGCTTTCTTT. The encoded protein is CASSLGTGLNTEAFF.